This TCR beta chain was retrieved from a study of T cells after yellow fever vaccination. Study results and limitations: The secondary response was weaker, and its peak arrived faster, on day 5 versus 15.

TCRdb used MiXCR to reprocess the 5' RACE reads, holding one entry per CDR3 protein. The sample has 200,000 to 300,000 distinct CDR3 sequences; 13% are singletons. This clonotype was observed a few times. What it binds is not known. Deletions cut 6 bases from V and 4 bases from J, with 16 bases between. Germline V gene sequence: CDR1 SGHDN, CDR2 FVKESK. The CDR3 spans 15 residues. The sequencing here drew on CD4+ T cells sorted from PBMCs, taken 45 days after the yellow fever booster vaccination. The sequence derives from a man aged 30-40 years who received the YFV17D yellow fever vaccine. The chain couples TRBV14 to TRBJ2-1, with a tentative D call TRBD2 (6 bases). CDR3 loop: CASRLTGTPYNEQFF. The CDR3 DNA is TGTGCCAGCAGACTTACCGGGACTCCTTACAATGAGCAGTTCTTC.